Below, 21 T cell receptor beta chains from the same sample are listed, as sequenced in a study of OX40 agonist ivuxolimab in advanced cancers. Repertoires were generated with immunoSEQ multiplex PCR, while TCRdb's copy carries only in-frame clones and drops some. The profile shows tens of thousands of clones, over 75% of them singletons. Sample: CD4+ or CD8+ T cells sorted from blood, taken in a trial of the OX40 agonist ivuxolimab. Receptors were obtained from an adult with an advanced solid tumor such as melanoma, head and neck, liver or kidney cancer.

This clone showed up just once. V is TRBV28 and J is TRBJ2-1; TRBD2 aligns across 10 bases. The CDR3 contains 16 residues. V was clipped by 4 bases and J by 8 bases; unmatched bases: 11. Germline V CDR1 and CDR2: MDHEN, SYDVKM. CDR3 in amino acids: CASSSWASGGHHEQFF. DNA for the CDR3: TGTGCCAGCAGTTCGTGGGCTAGCGGGGGCCATCATGAGCAGTTCTTC. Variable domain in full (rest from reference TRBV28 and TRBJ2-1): DVKVTQSSRYLVKRTGEKVFLECVQDMDHENMFWYRQDPGLGLRLIYFSYDVKMKEKGDIPEGYSVSREKKERFSLILESASTNQTSMYLCASSSWASGGHHEQFFGPGTRLTVL.

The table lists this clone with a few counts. Written as DNA, the CDR3 is TGTGCCTGGGAGGGGATGAACACTGAAGCTTTCTTT. Protein product: CAWEGMNTEAFF. The chain uses TRBV30 and TRBJ1-1; possible D gene TRBD1, 5 bases. CDR1 is GTSNPN and CDR2 is SVGIG in the germline V gene (reference sequence). The CDR3 extends over 12 amino acids. With 5 bases removed from V and 0 bases from J, the gap between germline ends came to 7 bases.

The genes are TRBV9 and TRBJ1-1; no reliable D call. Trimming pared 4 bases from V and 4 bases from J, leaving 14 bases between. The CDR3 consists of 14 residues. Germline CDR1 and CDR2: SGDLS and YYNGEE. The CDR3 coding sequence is TGTGCCAGCAGCACGACGGCGGTGGGCACTGAAGCTTTCTTT. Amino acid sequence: CASSTTAVGTEAFF.

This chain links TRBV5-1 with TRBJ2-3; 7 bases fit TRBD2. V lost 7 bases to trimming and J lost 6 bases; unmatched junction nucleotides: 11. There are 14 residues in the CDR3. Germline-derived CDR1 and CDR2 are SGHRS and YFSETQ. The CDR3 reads CASGAGFAQDTQYF. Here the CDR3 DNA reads TGCGCCAGCGGAGCGGGGTTCGCTCAGGATACGCAGTATTTT.

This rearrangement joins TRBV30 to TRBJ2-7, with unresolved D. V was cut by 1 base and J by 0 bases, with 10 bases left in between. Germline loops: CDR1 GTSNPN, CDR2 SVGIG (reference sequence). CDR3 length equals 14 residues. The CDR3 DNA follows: TGTGCCTGGAGTGGATCCAGGTACTCCTACGAGCAGTACTTC. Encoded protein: CAWSGSRYSYEQYF.

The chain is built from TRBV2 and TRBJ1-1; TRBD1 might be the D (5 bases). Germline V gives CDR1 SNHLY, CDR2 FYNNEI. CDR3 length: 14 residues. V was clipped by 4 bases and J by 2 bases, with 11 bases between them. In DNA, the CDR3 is TGTGCCAGCAGTGCGGGGGGAGTTAACACTGAAGCTTTCTTT. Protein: CASSAGGVNTEAFF.

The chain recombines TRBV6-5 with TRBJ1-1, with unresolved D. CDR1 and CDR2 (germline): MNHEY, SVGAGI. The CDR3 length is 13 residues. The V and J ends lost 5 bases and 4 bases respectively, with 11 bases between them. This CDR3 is CASSGGIPTEAFF. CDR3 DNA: TGTGCCAGCAGTGGAGGGATCCCCACTGAAGCTTTCTTT.

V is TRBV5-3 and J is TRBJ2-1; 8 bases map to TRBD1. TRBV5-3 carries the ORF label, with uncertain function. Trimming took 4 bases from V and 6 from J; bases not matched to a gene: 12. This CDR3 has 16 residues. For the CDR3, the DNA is TGTGCCAGAAGCGCGCCTGAACAGGGGGTTGGCAATGAGCAGTTCTTC. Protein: CARSAPEQGVGNEQFF.

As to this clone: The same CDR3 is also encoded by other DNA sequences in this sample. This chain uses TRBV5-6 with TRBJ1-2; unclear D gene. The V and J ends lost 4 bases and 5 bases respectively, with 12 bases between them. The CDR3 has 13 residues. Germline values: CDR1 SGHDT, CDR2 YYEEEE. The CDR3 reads CASSLVGGYGYTF. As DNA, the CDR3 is TGTGCCAGCAGCCTAGTGGGAGGGTATGGCTACACCTTC.

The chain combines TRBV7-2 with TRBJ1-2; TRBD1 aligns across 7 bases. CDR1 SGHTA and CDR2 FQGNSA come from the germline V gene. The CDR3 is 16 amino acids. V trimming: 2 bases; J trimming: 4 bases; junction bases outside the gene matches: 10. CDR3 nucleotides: TGTGCCAGCAGCTTAAACACAGGGGCCGTCCTCTATGGCTACACCTTC. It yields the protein CASSLNTGAVLYGYTF.

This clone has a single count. This CDR3 reads CASSEGTASYEQYF. The CDR3 DNA is TGTGCCAGCAGTGAAGGGACAGCCTCCTACGAGCAGTACTTC. The rearrangement links TRBV6-5 to TRBJ2-7; TRBD1 agrees at 7 bases. This CDR3 is built from 14 residues. V was pared by 5 bases and J by 0 bases, with 4 bases of the junction left unmatched. Germline loops: CDR1 MNHEY, CDR2 SVGAGI.

CDR3 sequence: CASSDSSRGKGYTF. The DNA of the CDR3 is TGTGCCAGCAGTGACTCGAGCAGGGGGAAAGGCTACACCTTC. The chain is built from TRBV6-4 and TRBJ1-2, with TRBD1 matching over 7 bases. The junction had 6 bases not matched to a gene; V was cut back by 0 bases and J by 8 bases. Germline V gene lookup returns CDR1 MRHNA and CDR2 SNTAGT. The CDR3 consists of 14 residues.

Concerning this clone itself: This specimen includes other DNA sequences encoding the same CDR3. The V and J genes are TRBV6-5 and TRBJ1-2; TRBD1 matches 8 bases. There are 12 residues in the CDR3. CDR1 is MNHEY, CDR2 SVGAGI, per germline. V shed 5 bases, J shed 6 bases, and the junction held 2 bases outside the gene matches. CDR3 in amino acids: CASSQGQDGYTF. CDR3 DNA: TGTGCCAGCAGTCAGGGACAGGATGGCTACACCTTC.

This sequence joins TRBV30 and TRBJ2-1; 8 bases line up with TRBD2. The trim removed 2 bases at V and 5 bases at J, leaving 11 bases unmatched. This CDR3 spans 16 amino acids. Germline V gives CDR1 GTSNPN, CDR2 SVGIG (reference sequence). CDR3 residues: CAWSLAGGGLNNEQFF. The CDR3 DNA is TGTGCCTGGAGTCTAGCCGGGGGGGGTCTAAACAATGAGCAGTTCTTC.

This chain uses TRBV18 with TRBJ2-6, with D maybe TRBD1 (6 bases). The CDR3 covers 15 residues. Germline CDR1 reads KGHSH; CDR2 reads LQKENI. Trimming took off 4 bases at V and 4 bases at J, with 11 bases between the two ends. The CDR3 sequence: CASSLQGMGANVLTF. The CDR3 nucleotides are TGTGCCAGCTCACTACAGGGAATGGGGGCCAACGTCCTGACTTTC.

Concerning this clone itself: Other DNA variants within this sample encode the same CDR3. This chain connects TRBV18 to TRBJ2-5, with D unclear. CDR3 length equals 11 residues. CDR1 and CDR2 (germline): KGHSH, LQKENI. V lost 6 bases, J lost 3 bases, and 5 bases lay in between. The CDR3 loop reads CASSPEETQYF. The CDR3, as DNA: TGTGCCAGCTCTCCGGAAGAGACCCAGTACTTC.

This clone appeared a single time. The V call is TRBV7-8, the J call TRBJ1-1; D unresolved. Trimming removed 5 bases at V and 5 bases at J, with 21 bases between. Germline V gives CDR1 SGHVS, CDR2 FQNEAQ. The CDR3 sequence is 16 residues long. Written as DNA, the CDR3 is TGTGCCAGCAGCGCCAGAGGGTGGGGTGGGATTACTGAAGCTTTCTTT. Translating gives CASSARGWGGITEAFF.

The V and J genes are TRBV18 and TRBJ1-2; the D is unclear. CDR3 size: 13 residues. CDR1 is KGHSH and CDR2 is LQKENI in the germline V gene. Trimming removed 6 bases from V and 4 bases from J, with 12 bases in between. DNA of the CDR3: TGTGCCAGCTCCCCGGCAGGATCCTATGGCTACACCTTC. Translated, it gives CASSPAGSYGYTF.

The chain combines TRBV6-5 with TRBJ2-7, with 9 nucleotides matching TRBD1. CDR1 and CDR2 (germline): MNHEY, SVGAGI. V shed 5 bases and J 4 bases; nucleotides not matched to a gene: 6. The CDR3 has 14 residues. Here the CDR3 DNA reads TGTGCCAGCAGTCAAAACGACAGGGGGTACGAGCAGTACTTC. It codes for CASSQNDRGYEQYF.

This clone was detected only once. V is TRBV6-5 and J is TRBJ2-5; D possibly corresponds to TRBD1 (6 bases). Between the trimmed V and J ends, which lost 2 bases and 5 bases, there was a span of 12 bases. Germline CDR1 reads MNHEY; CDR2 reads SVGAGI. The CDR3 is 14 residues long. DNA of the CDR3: TGTGCCAGCAGTTACCGAAACAGGGCGGAGACCCAGTACTTC. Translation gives CASSYRNRAETQYF.

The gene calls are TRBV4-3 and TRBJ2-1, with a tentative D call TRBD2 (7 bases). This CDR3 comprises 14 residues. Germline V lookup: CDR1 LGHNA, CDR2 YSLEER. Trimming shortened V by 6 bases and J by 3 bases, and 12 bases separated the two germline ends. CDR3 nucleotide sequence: TGCGCCAGCAGGCGGGGGCTTGACTACAATGAGCAGTTCTTC. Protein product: CASRRGLDYNEQFF.